This TCR beta chain was profiled in a study of T cell responses to AZD1222 COVID-19 vaccine. To note about this clone: What it binds is not known.

Germline V lookup: CDR1 PRHDT, CDR2 FYEKMQ (reference sequence). The CDR3 is made up of 13 amino acids. V was trimmed by 1 base and J by 6 bases, leaving 7 bases between them. Method: immunoSEQ multiplex PCR; TCRdb's copy keeps in-frame clones and lacks some. This sample has about 100,000 clones, with around 89% found just once. Study observations and caveats: Spike-wide vaccine-associated CD4 TCRs dominated at 160-218 and 743-854.

V gene TRBV13 combines with J gene TRBJ2-1; no clear D gene. The sample in question was peripheral blood, obtained on day 0 of AZD1222 vaccination. The clonotype was recovered from an adult in good health. CDR3 in DNA: TGTGCCAGCAGCTTAGTTCCAGTCAATGAGCAGTTCTTC. Protein: CASSLVPVNEQFF. Filled out from reference TRBV13 and TRBJ2-1, the complete variable domain reads AAGVIQSPRHLIKEKRETATLKCYPIPRHDTVYWYQQGPGQDPQFLISFYEKMQSDKGSIPDRFSAQQFSDYHSELNMSSLELGDSALYFCASSLVPVNEQFFGPGTRLTVL.